This T cell receptor (beta chain) is from a study of post-analysis software for immune sequencing data. This clonotype was observed many times. TCR beta cDNA libraries included unique molecular identifiers. TCRdb redid the calling of the PCR reads with MiXCR, one entry per CDR3 protein. Among around 200,000 distinct CDR3 sequences listed, approximately 29% were seen once. Sequencing was performed on blood. This receptor was identified in a girl younger than 18 with multiple sclerosis.

The CDR3 region has the DNA TGCAGCGTTACAGGGGGGTTGGTCAAAAACATTCAGTACTTC. This gives the protein CSVTGGLVKNIQYF. The chain carries TRBV29-1 and TRBJ2-4; 8 bases map to TRBD1. J lost 3 bases, V lost 5 bases, and 6 bases had no gene match. The length of the CDR3 is 14 residues. CDR1 and CDR2 (germline): SQVTM, ANQGSEA.